Detailed here is one T cell receptor (beta chain). CDR3 length: 17 residues. Per the original methods: Scientists estimated how many nucleated cells there were by amplifying reference gene primers. Measured with immunoSEQ multiplex PCR; TCRdb has only the in-frame clones, and not every one. The V and J calls and the clone size are those of that table, but D and trimming were determined from the DNA. In the table there are roughly 49,000 clones, approximately 93% of which are singletons. These data belong to a study of blood T cell repertoires in COVID-19. Whole-study context: The analysed material was cDNA or gDNA that came from T cells, B-cell-depleted T cells, or PBMCs.

Seattle patient enrollment occurred during active infection, with longitudinal follow-up thereafter. V usage is TRBV21-1 and J usage is TRBJ1-2; the tabulated D call, TRBD1, remains unverified against the DNA. TRBV21-1 is a pseudogene. The receptor comes from a man between 60 and 75 years old with COVID-19, enrolled during active disease. The specimen was peripheral blood. The CDR3 is CARVPFSLADSRNGYTF. Here the CDR3 DNA reads TGTGCCAGAGTCCCCTTTTCCCTCGCGGACAGCAGGAATGGCTACACCTTC.